This T cell receptor (beta chain) was recorded in a study of shared clonotypes between healthy human individuals. Profiled with immunoSEQ multiplex PCR; TCRdb holds only in-frame clones, not every one. The sample includes 600,000 or so clones, 95% of them seen just once. Positively selected for CCR7, the CD45RO-negative cells used as naive CD8 cells excluded terminally differentiated effector memory CD45RA+ cells. V dropped 5 bases and J dropped 9 bases, with 10 bases sitting between them. The germline V gene encodes CDR1 MGHDK and CDR2 SYGVNS. The CDR3 is 11 amino acids. The rearrangement joins TRBV25-1 to TRBJ2-5; D remains unclear. The clonotype was recovered from a woman in her 30s in good health. Sequenced material: naive CD8+ T cells sorted from blood. The CDR3 reads CASSKGGPQYF. In DNA form, the CDR3 reads TGTGCCAGCAGTAAAGGTGGTCCCCAGTACTTC.